The 15 T cell receptor beta chains in this list originate from one sample, sequenced in a study of blood T cell repertoires in COVID-19. Sequencing used immunoSEQ multiplex PCR; TCRdb keeps in-frame clones, though not all of them. This sample has tens of thousands of clones; approximately 86% occur once, and the top ten carry around 6.3%. Sequencing was done on a sample of peripheral blood. The receptors shown here come from an elderly man with COVID-19, enrolled during active disease.

This chain joins TRBV5-5 and TRBJ1-2, with D unclear. CDR3 size: 14 residues. V gave up 2 bases and J gave up 2 bases, with 10 bases separating them. The germline gives CDR1 SGHKS, CDR2 YYEKEE (reference sequence). The DNA of the CDR3 is TGTGCCAGCAGCTTCCAGGCGCCAAACTATGGCTACACCTTC. Protein product: CASSFQAPNYGYTF.

V gene TRBV11-3 combines with J gene TRBJ2-7, with D possibly being TRBD1 (5 bases). The CDR3 loop spans 16 amino acids. V lost 0 bases and J 1 base, leaving 13 bases between the germline ends. Germline-derived CDR1 and CDR2 are SGHNT and YENEEA. CDR3 in DNA: TGTGCCAGCAGCTTAGATAGTGTGACAGCGTCCTACGAGCAGTACTTC. Its translation is CASSLDSVTASYEQYF.

This chain links TRBV28 with TRBJ1-4, with D perhaps TRBD1 (5 bases). The length of the CDR3 is 15 residues. V lost 6 bases and J lost 4, with 15 bases in between. Per the germline V gene, CDR1 is MDHEN and CDR2 is SYDVKM. The CDR3 spells CASRTTMGGNEKLFF. CDR3 DNA sequence: TGTGCCAGCAGAACCACGATGGGGGGTAATGAAAAACTGTTTTTT.

The chain is built from TRBV4-3 and TRBJ1-1; 9 bases align to TRBD1. CDR3 size: 15 residues. Germline assignment: CDR1 LGHNA and CDR2 YSLEER. V dropped 3 bases and J dropped 4; count of bases not matched to a gene: 6. CDR3 DNA sequence: TGCGCCAGCAGCCAGCCGGGACAGGGCGTCACTGAAGCTTTCTTT. This gives the protein CASSQPGQGVTEAFF.

J is TRBJ2-7 and V is TRBV28; 7 bases fit TRBD2. The trim removed 10 bases at V and 2 bases at J, leaving 8 bases unmatched. This CDR3 region has 13 residues. The germline V gene encodes CDR1 MDHEN and CDR2 SYDVKM. The CDR3 loop is CATLSRGAYEQYF. CDR3 bases: TGTGCCACCCTCTCCCGGGGGGCCTACGAGCAGTACTTC.

The chain links TRBV14 to TRBJ2-2; 7 nucleotides agree with TRBD1. Trimming cost V 6 bases and J 0 bases; bases outside gene matches: 10. Germline CDR1 is SGHDN and CDR2 is FVKESK. The CDR3 is made up of 17 amino acids. The CDR3 here is CASRRTGAPANTGELFF. The DNA for the CDR3 is TGTGCCAGCAGGCGAACAGGGGCGCCCGCGAACACCGGGGAGCTGTTTTTT.

This chain connects TRBV4-1 to TRBJ2-7, with 7 bases matching TRBD1. The length of the CDR3 is 15 residues. Germline V gene sequence: CDR1 MGHRA, CDR2 YSYEKL. V dropped 4 bases and J dropped 3; count of bases not matched to a gene: 9. Written as DNA, the CDR3 is TGCGCCAGCAGCCGAGCCCCCGGGACAGTCTACGAGCAGTACTTC. It yields the protein CASSRAPGTVYEQYF.

The count of this clone is one. J is TRBJ2-1 and V is TRBV24-1; D ambiguous. Looked up from germline, CDR1 is KGHDR and CDR2 is SFDVKD. The length of the CDR3 is 13 residues. V lost 3 bases to trimming and J lost 4 bases, with 6 bases between them. The CDR3 loop is CATSDLYYNEQFF. The CDR3 DNA sequence: TGTGCCACCAGTGATCTCTATTACAATGAGCAGTTCTTC.

This clone has only a few counts. The V and J genes are TRBV5-1 and TRBJ1-3; possible D gene TRBD1, 6 bases. This CDR3 contains 16 residues. Per germline, CDR1 SGHRS and CDR2 YFSETQ. V gave up 1 base and J gave up 4 bases, with 15 bases separating them. CDR3 loop: CASSLRFTGSGNTIYF. The CDR3 DNA follows: TGCGCCAGCAGCTTGCGGTTTACAGGGTCCGGAAACACCATATATTTT.

The gene calls are TRBV7-2 and TRBJ2-3; weak D call: TRBD2 (6 bases). V gave up 0 bases and J gave up 0 bases, with 10 bases separating them. Per the germline V gene, CDR1 is SGHTA and CDR2 is FQGNSA. This CDR3 is built from 16 residues. The CDR3 loop reads CASSLAWAGSTDTQYF. The CDR3 DNA follows: TGTGCCAGCAGCTTAGCGTGGGCGGGGAGCACAGATACGCAGTATTTT.

The gene calls are TRBV7-9 and TRBJ1-3; TRBD1 aligns across 7 bases. From germline, CDR1 is SEHNR and CDR2 FQNEAQ (reference sequence). Germline trimming cut 5 bases from V and 2 bases from J; bases unmatched to any gene: 9. There are 16 residues in the CDR3. CDR3 nucleotides: TGTGCCAGCAGCCCAAACAGGGGCGTAACTGGAAACACCATATATTTT. The encoded protein is CASSPNRGVTGNTIYF.

This chain links TRBV19 with TRBJ1-5; D remains ambiguous. Trimming took off 6 bases at V and 0 bases at J, with 12 bases between the two ends. Germline assignment: CDR1 LNHDA and CDR2 SQIVND (reference sequence). This CDR3 contains 15 residues. This CDR3 is CASSRPQPSNQPQHF. In nucleotides, the CDR3 is TGTGCCAGTAGCAGGCCACAGCCTAGCAATCAGCCCCAGCATTTT.

The chain uses TRBV3-1 (or the pseudogene TRBV3-2) and TRBJ2-7, with 14 bases lining up with TRBD2. The CDR3 contains 18 residues. The germline gives CDR1 LGHDT, CDR2 YNNKEL (reference sequence). Trimming took 5 bases from V and 6 from J; bases not matched to a gene: 15. CDR3 DNA: TGTGCCAGCAGCGTCCGAAGCGGGCCGGGACTAGCGGGGGCCGAGCAGTACTTC. Residues: CASSVRSGPGLAGAEQYF.

The CDR3 is CASSFRGLGSPLHF. The CDR3 DNA is TGTGCCAGCAGCTTCAGAGGGTTGGGTTCACCCCTCCACTTT. V and J are TRBV7-9 and TRBJ1-6; D uncertain. This CDR3 region has 14 residues. From germline, CDR1 is SEHNR and CDR2 FQNEAQ (reference sequence). V shed 3 bases and J shed 9 bases, with 12 bases lying between them.

The chain combines TRBV5-4 with TRBJ2-7; possible D gene TRBD2, 6 bases. The germline V gene has CDR1 SGHNT and CDR2 YYREEE (reference sequence). Trimming pared 4 bases from V and 2 bases from J, leaving 13 bases between. CDR3 size: 14 residues. The CDR3 DNA reads TGTGCCAGCAGCCCTGGCGGGGTTACCTACGAGCAGTACTTC. Translated: CASSPGGVTYEQYF.